The 5 T cell receptor beta chains below were found in one sample sequenced in a study of blood T cell repertoires in COVID-19. Generated by immunoSEQ multiplex PCR, the TCRdb table keeps only in-frame clones and is missing some. The sample contains fewer than 110,000 clones, more than 70% of which appear only once. Sequencing was done on a sample of peripheral blood. All receptors derive from a woman under 40 with acute or convalescent COVID-19.

Comments on this clone: Different DNA sequences within this sample yield the same CDR3. V gene TRBV7-9 combines with J gene TRBJ2-7; D is undetermined. Trimming took off 2 bases at V and 4 bases at J, with 6 bases between the two ends. Germline CDR1 and CDR2: SEHNR and FQNEAQ (reference sequence). The CDR3 is 12 amino acids. As DNA, the CDR3 is TGTGCCAGCAGCTTAAGCGCTTACGAGCAGTACTTC. This encodes CASSLSAYEQYF.

This clone was found once. J is TRBJ2-1 and V is TRBV5-1; the match to TRBD2 covers 9 bases. The CDR3 loop spans 16 amino acids. Germline CDR1 and CDR2: SGHRS and YFSETQ. V shed 2 bases and J 0 bases; nucleotides not matched to a gene: 3. The CDR3: CASSFASGASYNEQFF. The CDR3 DNA follows: TGCGCCAGCAGCTTCGCTAGCGGGGCCTCCTACAATGAGCAGTTCTTC. Combining the CDR3 with reference TRBV5-1 and TRBJ2-1 gives the whole variable domain KAGVTQTPRYLIKTRGQQVTLSCSPISGHRSVSWYQQTPGQGLQFLFEYFSETQRNKGNFPGRFSGRQFSNSRSEMNVSTLELGDSALYLCASSFASGASYNEQFFGPGTRLTVL.

V and J are TRBV30 and TRBJ1-1; D call uncertain. The V end was cut by 4 bases, the J end by 3 bases, with 15 bases between. CDR3 length: 14 amino acids. CDR1 and CDR2 (germline): GTSNPN, SVGIG (reference sequence). CDR3 nucleotide sequence: TGTGCCTGGAATCGGGGAATCCGGGACACTGAAGCTTTCTTT. Amino acids: CAWNRGIRDTEAFF.

This sequence joins TRBV6-1 and TRBJ2-2, with 8 bases identical to TRBD1. CDR1 is MNHNS, CDR2 SASEGT, per germline. V was pared by 3 bases and J by 6 bases, with 9 bases of the junction left unmatched. The CDR3 runs 16 residues. The DNA of the CDR3 is TGTGCCAGCAGTGAGAGTGGCAGGGGGCGTCCCGGGGAGCTGTTTTTT. Protein sequence: CASSESGRGRPGELFF.

This chain links TRBV29-1 with TRBJ1-2, with a possible D match to TRBD1 (5 bases). Looked up from germline, CDR1 is SQVTM and CDR2 is ANQGSEA. The CDR3 runs to 13 residues. V shed 3 bases and J shed 4 bases, with 12 bases lying between them. CDR3: CSVDATGFYGYTF. The CDR3 nucleotides are TGCAGCGTTGACGCCACAGGATTCTATGGCTACACCTTC.